This entry lists 4 T cell receptor beta chains sequenced from one sample in a study of beta chain features in type 1 diabetes. Expressed TCRB transcripts were sequenced because the isolated RNA had all been reverse transcribed beforehand. Repertoires were generated with immunoSEQ multiplex PCR, while TCRdb's copy carries only in-frame clones and drops some. The data show a few hundred thousand clones, roughly 16% seen once. The sequenced sample consisted of naive CD4+ T cells from blood. The receptor source for this set is a woman aged 18-29 years in good health.

The CDR3: CASSWSGISSVSGELFF. The CDR3 coding sequence is TGTGCCAGCAGCTGGAGCGGGATATCTAGTGTCTCCGGGGAGCTGTTTTTT. This chain uses TRBV11-2 with TRBJ2-2, with 7 nucleotides matching TRBD2. The CDR3 has 17 amino acids. The V gene's germline CDR1 is SGHAT and CDR2 FQNNGV. The V gene end was trimmed by 4 bases and the J gene end by 6 bases; junction bases not matched to a gene: 14. Based on the CDR3 plus reference TRBV11-2 and TRBJ2-2, the full variable domain is EAGVAQSPRYKIIEKRQSVAFWCNPISGHATLYWYQQILGQGPKLLIQFQNNGVVDDSQLPKDRFSAERLKGVDSTLKIQPAKLEDSAVYLCASSWSGISSVSGELFFGEGSRLTVL.

This clone turned up a few times. This chain uses TRBV6-5 with TRBJ1-5; maybe TRBD1 (6 bases). The V and J ends lost 2 bases and 7 bases respectively, with 12 bases between them. In germline, CDR1 is MNHEY, CDR2 SVGAGI. The CDR3 length is 14 residues. The CDR3: CASSYPCGGQPQHF. DNA of the CDR3: TGTGCCAGCAGTTACCCATGTGGGGGCCAGCCCCAGCATTTT.

V gene TRBV30 combines with J gene TRBJ1-5; 7 bases are a match to TRBD1. TRBJ2-3 explains the end of the DNA better; the J call may be wrong. CDR3 size: 15 residues. Germline V gene sequence: CDR1 GTSNPN, CDR2 SVGIG (reference sequence). CDR3 nucleotides: TGTGCCTGGAGTGTAGGGTGGACAGGCAATCAGCCCCAGTATTTT. This codes for CAWSVGWTGNQPQYF.

The chain uses TRBV30 and TRBJ2-7, with D possibly being TRBD1 (5 bases). The CDR3 runs 11 residues. Germline V gene lookup returns CDR1 GTSNPN and CDR2 SVGIG (reference sequence). Here the CDR3 reads CASSRAYEQYF. The CDR3 DNA reads as TGTGCAAGTAGCAGGGCGTACGAGCAGTACTTC.